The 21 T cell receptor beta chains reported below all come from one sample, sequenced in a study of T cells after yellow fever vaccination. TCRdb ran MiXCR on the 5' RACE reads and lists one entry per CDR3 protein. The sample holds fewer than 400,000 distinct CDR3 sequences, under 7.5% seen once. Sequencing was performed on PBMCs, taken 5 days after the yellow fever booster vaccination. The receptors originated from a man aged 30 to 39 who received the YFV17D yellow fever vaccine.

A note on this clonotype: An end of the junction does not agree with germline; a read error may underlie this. The DNA of the CDR3 is TGTGCCAGCAGCTTAGGAACTAGCGGGAGCCCCTTGTTC. This gives the protein CASSLGTSGSPLF. The chain combines TRBV7-2 with TRBJ2-7; 11 bases agree with TRBD2. The V gene's germline CDR1 is SGHTA and CDR2 FQGNSA. The CDR3 length is 13 residues. Supplemented by reference TRBV7-2 and TRBJ2-7, the full variable domain reads GAGVSQSPSNKVTEKGKDVELRCDPISGHTALYWYRQSLGQGLEFLIYFQGNSAPDKSGLPSDRFSAERTGGSVSTLTIQRTQQEDSAVYLCASSLGTSGSPLFGPGTRLTVT.

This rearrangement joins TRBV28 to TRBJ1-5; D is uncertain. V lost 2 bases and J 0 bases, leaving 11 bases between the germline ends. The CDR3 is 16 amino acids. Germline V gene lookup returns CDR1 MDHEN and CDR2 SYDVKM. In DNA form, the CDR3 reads TGTGCCAGCAGTTTAGTAAAGAGGTATAGCAATCAGCCCCAGCATTTT. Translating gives CASSLVKRYSNQPQHF.

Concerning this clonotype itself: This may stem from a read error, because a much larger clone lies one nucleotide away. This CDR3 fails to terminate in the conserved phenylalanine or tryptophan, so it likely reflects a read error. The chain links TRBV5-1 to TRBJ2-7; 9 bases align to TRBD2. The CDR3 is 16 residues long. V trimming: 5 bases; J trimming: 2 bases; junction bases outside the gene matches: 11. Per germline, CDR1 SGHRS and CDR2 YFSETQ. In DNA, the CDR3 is TGCGCCAGCAGTTCTAGCGGGATCCCTCATACCTACGAGCAGTACTAC. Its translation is CASSSSGIPHTYEQYY.

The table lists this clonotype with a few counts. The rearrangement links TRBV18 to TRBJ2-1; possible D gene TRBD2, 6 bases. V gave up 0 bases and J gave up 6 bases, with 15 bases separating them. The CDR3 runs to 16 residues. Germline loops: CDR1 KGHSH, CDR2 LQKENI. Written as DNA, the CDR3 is TGTGCCAGCTCACCACCCGAGCGGGCCCGCCGCAATGAGCAGTTCTTC. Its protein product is CASSPPERARRNEQFF.

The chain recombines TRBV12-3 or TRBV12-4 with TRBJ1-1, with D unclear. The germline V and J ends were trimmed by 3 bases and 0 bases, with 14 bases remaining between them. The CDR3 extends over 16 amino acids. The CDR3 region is CASSFGNWRMNTEAFF. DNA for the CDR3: TGTGCCAGCAGTTTTGGCAATTGGAGGATGAACACTGAAGCTTTCTTT.

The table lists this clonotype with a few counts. The CDR3 reads CSATKGGLNTEAFF. CDR3 in DNA: TGCAGTGCTACCAAGGGGGGGCTGAACACTGAAGCTTTCTTT. This chain links TRBV20-1 with TRBJ1-1; a possible D gene is TRBD1 (6 bases). The CDR3 runs to 14 residues. Germline V gene sequence: CDR1 DFQATT, CDR2 SNEGSKA (reference sequence). V was clipped by 4 bases and J by 0 bases, with 12 bases between them.

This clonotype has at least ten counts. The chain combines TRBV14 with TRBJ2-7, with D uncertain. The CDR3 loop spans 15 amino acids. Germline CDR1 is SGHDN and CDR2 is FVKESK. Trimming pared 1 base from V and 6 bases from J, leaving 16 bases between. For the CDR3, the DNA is TGTGCCAGCAGCCAAGGTCAATCGGCGCTAGGCGAGCAGTACTTC. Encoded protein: CASSQGQSALGEQYF.

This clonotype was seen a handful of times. This CDR3 reads CASSRSGGGSTDTQYF. As DNA, the CDR3 is TGTGCCAGCAGCCGCTCGGGCGGGGGCAGCACAGATACGCAGTATTTT. V and J are TRBV7-6 and TRBJ2-3, with D possibly matching TRBD2 (7 bases). There are 16 residues in the CDR3. Germline lookup yields CDR1 SGHVS and CDR2 FNYEAQ. With 5 bases removed from V and 0 bases from J, the gap between germline ends came to 15 bases.

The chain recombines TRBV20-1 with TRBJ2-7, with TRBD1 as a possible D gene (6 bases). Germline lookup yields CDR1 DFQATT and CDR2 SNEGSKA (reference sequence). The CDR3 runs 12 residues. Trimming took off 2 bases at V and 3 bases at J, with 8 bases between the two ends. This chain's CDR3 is CSARPGHYEQYF. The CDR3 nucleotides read TGCAGTGCTAGACCGGGACACTACGAGCAGTACTTC.

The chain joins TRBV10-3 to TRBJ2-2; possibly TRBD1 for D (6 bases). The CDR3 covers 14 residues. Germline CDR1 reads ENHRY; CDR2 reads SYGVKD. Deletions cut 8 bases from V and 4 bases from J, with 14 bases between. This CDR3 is CAIARDTLTGELFF. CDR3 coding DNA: TGTGCCATCGCACGGGACACCCTCACCGGGGAGCTGTTTTTT.

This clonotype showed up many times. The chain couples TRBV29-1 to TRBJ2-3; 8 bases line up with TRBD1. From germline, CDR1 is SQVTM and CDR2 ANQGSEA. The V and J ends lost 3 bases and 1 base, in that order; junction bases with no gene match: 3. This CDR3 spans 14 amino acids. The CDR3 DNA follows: TGCAGCGTTGAGGGACAGGCCCGCACAGATACGCAGTATTTT. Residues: CSVEGQARTDTQYF.

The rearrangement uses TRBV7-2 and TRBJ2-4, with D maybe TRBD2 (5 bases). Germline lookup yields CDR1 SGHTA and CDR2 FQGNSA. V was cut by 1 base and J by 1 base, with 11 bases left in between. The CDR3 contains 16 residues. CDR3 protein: CASSLGQTGAKNIQYF. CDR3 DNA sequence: TGTGCCAGCAGCTTAGGGCAGACGGGGGCCAAAAACATTCAGTACTTC.

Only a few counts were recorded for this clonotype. CDR3 DNA sequence: TGTGCCACCAGCAGACAGGGGAGCAATCAGCCCCAGCATTTT. Its protein product is CATSRQGSNQPQHF. The chain recombines TRBV15 with TRBJ1-5, with D possibly TRBD1 on 6 matching bases. Germline CDR1 is LNHNV and CDR2 is YYDKDF (reference sequence). This CDR3 has 14 amino acids. V gave up 2 bases and J gave up 1 base, with 6 bases separating them.

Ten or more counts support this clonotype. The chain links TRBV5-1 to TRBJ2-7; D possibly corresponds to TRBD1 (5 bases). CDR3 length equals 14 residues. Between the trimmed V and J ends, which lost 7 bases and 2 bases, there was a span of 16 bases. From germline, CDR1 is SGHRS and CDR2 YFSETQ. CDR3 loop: CASAGVQATYEQYF. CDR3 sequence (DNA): TGCGCCAGCGCCGGTGTACAGGCGACCTACGAGCAGTACTTC.

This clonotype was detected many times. The CDR3 DNA follows: TGTGCCACCAGGGGCGGGGATCAGCAGACCTACGAGCAGTACTTC. This encodes CATRGGDQQTYEQYF. The genes are TRBV10-3 and TRBJ2-7, with D tentatively TRBD1 or TRBD2 (6 bases each). Trimming took 10 bases from V and 2 from J, leaving 21 bases between them. This CDR3 comprises 15 residues. Germline-derived CDR1 and CDR2 are ENHRY and SYGVKD.

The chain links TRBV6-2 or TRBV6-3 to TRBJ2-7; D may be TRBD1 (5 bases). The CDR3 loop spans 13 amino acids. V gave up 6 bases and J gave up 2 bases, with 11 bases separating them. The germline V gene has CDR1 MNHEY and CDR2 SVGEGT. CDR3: CASRQAAAYEQYF. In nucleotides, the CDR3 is TGTGCCAGCAGACAGGCGGCAGCCTACGAGCAGTACTTC.

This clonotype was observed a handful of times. This CDR3 reads CASSFGGTGGYEQYF. CDR3 nucleotide sequence: TGCGCCAGCAGCTTTGGTGGGACAGGGGGATACGAGCAGTACTTC. V and J are TRBV5-1 and TRBJ2-7; 11 nucleotides match TRBD1. With V trimmed by 2 bases and J by 4 bases, 5 bases remained unmatched. The CDR3 contains 15 residues. Per the germline V gene, CDR1 is SGHRS and CDR2 is YFSETQ.

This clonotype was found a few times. This chain's CDR3 is CASSLYPSGANVLTF. The CDR3 DNA reads TGCGCCAGCAGCTTGTATCCCTCTGGGGCCAACGTCCTGACTTTC. The rearrangement links TRBV5-1 to TRBJ2-6, with D unresolved. Trimming stripped 1 base from V and 0 bases from J, with 5 bases between. Germline V gives CDR1 SGHRS, CDR2 YFSETQ. The CDR3 has 15 residues.

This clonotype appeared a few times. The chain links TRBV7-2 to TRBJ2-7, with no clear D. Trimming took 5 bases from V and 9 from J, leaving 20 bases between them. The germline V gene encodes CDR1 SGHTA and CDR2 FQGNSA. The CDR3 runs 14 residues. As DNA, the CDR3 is TGTGCCAGCAGCCGAAGCTGGACGGAACCTGGGCAGTACTTC. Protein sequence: CASSRSWTEPGQYF.

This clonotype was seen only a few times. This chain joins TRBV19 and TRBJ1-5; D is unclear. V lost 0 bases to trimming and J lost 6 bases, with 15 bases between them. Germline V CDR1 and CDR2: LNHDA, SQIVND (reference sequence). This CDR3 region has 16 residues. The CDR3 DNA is TGTGCCAGTAGTATAGATCGTCCCGGATGGAGTCAGCCCCAGCATTTT. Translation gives CASSIDRPGWSQPQHF.

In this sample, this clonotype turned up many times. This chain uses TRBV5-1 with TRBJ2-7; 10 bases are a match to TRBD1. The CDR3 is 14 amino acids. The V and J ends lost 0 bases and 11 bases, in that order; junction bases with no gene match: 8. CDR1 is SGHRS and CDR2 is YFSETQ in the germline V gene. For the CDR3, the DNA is TGCGCCAGCAGCTTGGCCAGGGGGACAGGGGAAAAGTACTTC. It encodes CASSLARGTGEKYF.